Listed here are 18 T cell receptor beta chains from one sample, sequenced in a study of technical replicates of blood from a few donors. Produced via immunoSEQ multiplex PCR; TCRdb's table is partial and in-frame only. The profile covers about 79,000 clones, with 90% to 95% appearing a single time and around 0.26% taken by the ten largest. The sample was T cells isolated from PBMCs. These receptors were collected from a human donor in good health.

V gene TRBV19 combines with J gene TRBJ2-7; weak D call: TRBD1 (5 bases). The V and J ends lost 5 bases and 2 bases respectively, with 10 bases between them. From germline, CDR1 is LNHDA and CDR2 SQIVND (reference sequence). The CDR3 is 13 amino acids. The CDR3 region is CASSPTETYEQYF. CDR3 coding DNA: TGTGCCAGTAGTCCGACAGAAACCTACGAGCAGTACTTC.

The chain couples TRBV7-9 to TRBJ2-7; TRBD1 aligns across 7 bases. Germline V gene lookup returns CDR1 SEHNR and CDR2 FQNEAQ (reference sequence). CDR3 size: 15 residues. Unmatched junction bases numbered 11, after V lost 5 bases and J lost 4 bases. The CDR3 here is CASSNDRVRAYEQYF. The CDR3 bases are TGTGCCAGCAGCAACGACAGGGTTCGGGCTTACGAGCAGTACTTC.

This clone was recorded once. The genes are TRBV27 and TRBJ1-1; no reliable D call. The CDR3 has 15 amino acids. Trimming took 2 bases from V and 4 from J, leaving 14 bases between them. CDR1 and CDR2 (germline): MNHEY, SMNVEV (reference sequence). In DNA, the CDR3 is TGTGCCAGCAGTTTAATCCGAGCAGGTCGCACTGAAGCTTTCTTT. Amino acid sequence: CASSLIRAGRTEAFF.

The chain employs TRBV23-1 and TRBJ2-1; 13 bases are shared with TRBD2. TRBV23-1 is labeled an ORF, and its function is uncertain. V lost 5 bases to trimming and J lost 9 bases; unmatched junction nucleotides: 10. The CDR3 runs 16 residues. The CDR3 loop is CASSTRLAGGSREQFF. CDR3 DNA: TGCGCCAGCAGTACCCGACTAGCGGGGGGTTCACGTGAGCAGTTCTTC.

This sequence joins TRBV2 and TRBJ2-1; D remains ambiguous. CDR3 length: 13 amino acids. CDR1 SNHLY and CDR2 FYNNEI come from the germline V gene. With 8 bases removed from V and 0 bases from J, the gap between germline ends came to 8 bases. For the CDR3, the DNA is TGTGCCAGCGGAGCTAGCTCCTACAATGAGCAGTTCTTC. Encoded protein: CASGASSYNEQFF.

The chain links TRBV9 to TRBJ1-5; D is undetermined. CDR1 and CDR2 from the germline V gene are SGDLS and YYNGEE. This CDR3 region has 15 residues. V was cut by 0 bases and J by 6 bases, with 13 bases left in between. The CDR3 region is CASSVALDPGQPQHF. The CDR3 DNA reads TGTGCCAGCAGCGTAGCTTTGGATCCGGGTCAGCCCCAGCATTTT.

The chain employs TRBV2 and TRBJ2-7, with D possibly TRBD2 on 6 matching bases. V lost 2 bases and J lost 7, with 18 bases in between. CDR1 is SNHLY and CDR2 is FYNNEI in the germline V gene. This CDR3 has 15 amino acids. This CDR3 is CASSEWSGGGGEQYF. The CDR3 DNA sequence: TGTGCCAGCAGTGAATGGTCAGGCGGTGGGGGGGAGCAGTACTTC. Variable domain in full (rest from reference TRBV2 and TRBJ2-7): EPEVTQTPSHQVTQMGQEVILRCVPISNHLYFYWYRQILGQKVEFLVSFYNNEISEKSEIFDDQFSVERPDGSNFTLKIRSTKLEDSAMYFCASSEWSGGGGEQYFGPGTRLTVT.

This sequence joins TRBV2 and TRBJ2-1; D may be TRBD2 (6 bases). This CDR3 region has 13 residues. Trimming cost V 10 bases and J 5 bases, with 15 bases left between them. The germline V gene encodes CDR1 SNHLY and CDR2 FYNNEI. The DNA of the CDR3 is TGTGCCAACCGGGACTTGTTTAACAATGAGCAGTTCTTC. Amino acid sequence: CANRDLFNNEQFF.

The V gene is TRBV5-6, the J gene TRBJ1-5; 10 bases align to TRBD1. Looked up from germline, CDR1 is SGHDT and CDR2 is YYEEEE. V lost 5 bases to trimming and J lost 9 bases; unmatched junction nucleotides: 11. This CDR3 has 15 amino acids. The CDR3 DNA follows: TGTGCCAGCAGTCGTACCGGGACAGGGGATGGGCCCCAGCATTTT. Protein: CASSRTGTGDGPQHF.

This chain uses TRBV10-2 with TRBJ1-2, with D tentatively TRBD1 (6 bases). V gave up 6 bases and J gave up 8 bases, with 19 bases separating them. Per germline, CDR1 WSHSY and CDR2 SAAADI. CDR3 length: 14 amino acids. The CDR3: CASRDPGVRGGYTF. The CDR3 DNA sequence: TGCGCCAGCAGGGACCCAGGGGTTCGCGGGGGCTACACCTTC.

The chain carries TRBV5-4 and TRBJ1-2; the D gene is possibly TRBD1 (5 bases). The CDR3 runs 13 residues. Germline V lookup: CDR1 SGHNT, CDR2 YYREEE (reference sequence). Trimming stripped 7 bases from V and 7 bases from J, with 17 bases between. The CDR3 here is CASQGYHTGGYTF. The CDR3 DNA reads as TGTGCCAGCCAGGGCTACCATACGGGTGGCTACACCTTC.

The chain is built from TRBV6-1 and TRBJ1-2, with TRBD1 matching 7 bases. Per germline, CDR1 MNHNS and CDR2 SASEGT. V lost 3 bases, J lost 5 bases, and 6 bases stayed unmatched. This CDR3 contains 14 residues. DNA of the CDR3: TGTGCCAGCAGTGAGGGCGGGACAGTTTATGGCTACACCTTC. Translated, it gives CASSEGGTVYGYTF.

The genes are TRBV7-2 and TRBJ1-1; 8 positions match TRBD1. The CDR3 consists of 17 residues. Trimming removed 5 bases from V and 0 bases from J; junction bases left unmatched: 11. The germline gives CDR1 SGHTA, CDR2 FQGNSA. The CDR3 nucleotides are TGTGCCAGCAGCACCAGAGGGGGCAGGGGGCTGAACACTGAAGCTTTCTTT. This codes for CASSTRGGRGLNTEAFF.

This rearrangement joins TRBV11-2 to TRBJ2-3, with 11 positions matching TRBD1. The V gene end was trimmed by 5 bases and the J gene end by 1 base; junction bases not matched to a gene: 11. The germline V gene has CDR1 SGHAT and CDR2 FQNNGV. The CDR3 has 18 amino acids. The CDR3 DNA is TGTGCCAGCAGCCTCTTACGGACAGGGGGCGGGGGCACAGATACGCAGTATTTT. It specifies CASSLLRTGGGGTDTQYF.

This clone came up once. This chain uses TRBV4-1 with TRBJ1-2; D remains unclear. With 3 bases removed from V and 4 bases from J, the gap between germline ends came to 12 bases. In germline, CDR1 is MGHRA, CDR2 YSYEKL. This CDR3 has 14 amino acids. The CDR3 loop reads CASSQSGSIYGYTF. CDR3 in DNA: TGCGCCAGCAGCCAGTCCGGGAGCATCTATGGCTACACCTTC.

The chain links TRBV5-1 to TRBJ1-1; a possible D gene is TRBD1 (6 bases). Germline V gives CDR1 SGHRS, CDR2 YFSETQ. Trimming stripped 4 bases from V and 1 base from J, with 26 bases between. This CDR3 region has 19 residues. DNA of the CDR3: TGCGCCAGCAGCCTATGGATCGAAAGACAGGTTGGAGAGAACACTGAAGCTTTCTTT. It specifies CASSLWIERQVGENTEAFF.

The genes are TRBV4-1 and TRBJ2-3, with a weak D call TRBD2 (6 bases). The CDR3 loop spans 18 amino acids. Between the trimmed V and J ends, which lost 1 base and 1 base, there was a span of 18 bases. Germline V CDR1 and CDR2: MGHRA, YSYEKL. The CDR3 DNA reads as TGCGCCAGCAGCCAAGTTCGTAGCGGTCGGGGCGGCACAGATACGCAGTATTTT. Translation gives CASSQVRSGRGGTDTQYF.

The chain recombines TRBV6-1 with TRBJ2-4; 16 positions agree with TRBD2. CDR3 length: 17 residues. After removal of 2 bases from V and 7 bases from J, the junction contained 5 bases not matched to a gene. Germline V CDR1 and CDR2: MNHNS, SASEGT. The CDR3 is CASSEPGLAGGRNIQYF. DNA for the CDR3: TGTGCCAGCAGTGAACCGGGACTAGCGGGGGGGAGGAACATTCAGTACTTC.